These T cell receptor beta chains were read from a single sample in a study of graft-versus-host responses after intestinal transplantation. TCRdb's copy holds only in-frame clones and misses some; the assay was immunoSEQ multiplex PCR. The sample records approximately 68,000 clones, nearly 90% being singletons. No antigen is known for these receptors. The sample consisted of unstimulated CD8+ T cells sorted from spleen or lymph node cells, taken before transplant. The receptors shown here come from a human donor who was the organ donor for an intestinal transplant. CDR3s include the opening cysteine and the closing phenylalanine or tryptophan. The order of the fields is D gene, CDR3 length, V gene, clone size, J gene, CDR3 DNA, CDR3 protein. A D gene is named only where the DNA matches it firmly. Clone size, where shown, is once, few, many, or a class for clones that have expanded.

TRBD1,15,TRBV30,.,TRBJ1-2,TGTGCCTGGAGTGAGCAGGGGGTGCCTAACTATGGCTACACCTTC,CAWSEQGVPNYGYTF
.,15,TRBV5-6,once,TRBJ1-5,TGTGCCAGCAGCTTGAAGGGGATTGGGGCTCAGCCCCAGCATTTT,CASSLKGIGAQPQHF
TRBD1,14,TRBV5-4,once,TRBJ1-2,TGTGCCAGCAGCTTGGAGGGACAGGGCGATGGCTACACCTTC,CASSLEGQGDGYTF
TRBD1,13,TRBV7-6,.,TRBJ1-5,TGTGCCAGCAGGGCAGGGGGGAATCAGCCCCAGCATTTT,CASRAGGNQPQHF
TRBD2,15,TRBV5-4,.,TRBJ2-3,TGTGCCAGCAGCTCCTGGACTAGCGCGACAGATACGCAGTATTTT,CASSSWTSATDTQYF
.,12,TRBV25-1,.,TRBJ2-5,TGTGCCAGCAGGGACACGAGAGAGACCCAGTACTTC,CASRDTRETQYF
.,13,TRBV5-4,.,TRBJ2-2,TGTGCCAGCAGCTCACGCGGCCCCGGGGAGCTGTTTTTT,CASSSRGPGELFF
.,13,TRBV29-1,.,TRBJ2-1,TGCAGCGTTGGGGCAGGGGATACGGATGAGCAGTTCTTC,CSVGAGDTDEQFF
TRBD2,16,TRBV18,once,TRBJ2-2,TGTGCCAGCTCGCCAAGACCGGGACTAGGTACCGGGGAGCTGTTTTTT,CASSPRPGLGTGELFF
.,13,TRBV6-6,few,TRBJ2-1,TGTGCCAGCACCCTAAATAAGGGGGATGAGCAGTTCTTC,CASTLNKGDEQFF
.,14,TRBV4-3,.,TRBJ2-3,TGCGCCAGCAGCTATGAACCTCAGACAGATACGCAGTATTTT,CASSYEPQTDTQYF
.,13,TRBV6-6,.,TRBJ2-5,TGTGCCAGCAGCCCGAGGGAGCAAGAGACCCAGTACTTC,CASSPREQETQYF
.,13,TRBV6-5,.,TRBJ1-1,TGTGCCAGCAGTTACCCAGAGAACACTGAAGCTTTCTTT,CASSYPENTEAFF
TRBD1,15,TRBV5-8,.,TRBJ2-5,TGTGCCAGCAGCACGGGACAGGGGGTCGGAGAGACCCAGTACTTC,CASSTGQGVGETQYF
TRBD1,16,TRBV28,.,TRBJ1-2,TGTGCCAGCAGTTTACCGACTTCGACAGGGGACTATGGCTACACCTTC,CASSLPTSTGDYGYTF
.,13,TRBV28,.,TRBJ2-1,TGTGCCAGCCGTAGGGGGAGTTACAATGAGCAGTTCTTC,CASRRGSYNEQFF
TRBD1,17,TRBV7-7,.,TRBJ1-2,TGTGCTAGCAGCTCCATTGCCCGGACAGGGAAGAACTATGGCTACACCTTC,CASSSIARTGKNYGYTF
.,17,TRBV7-9,.,TRBJ1-2,TGTGCCAGCAGCTTAGATTCTTGGGGGGGATTTAACTATGGCTACACCTTC,CASSLDSWGGFNYGYTF
.,15,TRBV14,.,TRBJ2-3,TGTGCCAGCAGCCAAGATGTCGCCCTAACAGATACGCAGTATTTT,CASSQDVALTDTQYF
TRBD1,18,TRBV28,.,TRBJ2-1,TGTGCCAGCAGTCAAAACCCTACTGGGACAGGTATCTACAATGAGCAGTTCTTC,CASSQNPTGTGIYNEQFF
.,18,TRBV4-2,.,TRBJ1-4,TGTGCCAGCAGCCAAGATCTATTTACAGGGCGGACAATGGTAAAACTGTTTTTT,CASSQDLFTGRTMVKLFF
.,14,TRBV5-6,.,TRBJ1-1,TGTGCCAGCAGCTTGGGGCTGTATTACACTGAAGCTTTCTTT,CASSLGLYYTEAFF
.,15,TRBV2,.,TRBJ2-1,TGTGCCAGCAGGATACCCGTAGGGGTTTACAATGAGCAGTTCTTC,CASRIPVGVYNEQFF
TRBD2,14,TRBV6-4,.,TRBJ2-3,TGTGCCAGCAGTGACACTAGCGGGGCAGATACGCAGTATTTT,CASSDTSGADTQYF
.,17,TRBV25-1,.,TRBJ2-3,TGTGCCAGCAGTCCACCCCCGGACTTGGTTAGCACAGATACGCAGTATTTT,CASSPPPDLVSTDTQYF
.,15,TRBV7-8,.,TRBJ1-1,TGTGCCAGCAGCTTAATGTCCAGGTTGAACACTGAAGCTTTCTTT,CASSLMSRLNTEAFF
.,16,TRBV23-1,.,TRBJ1-6,TGCGCCAGCAGTCAAGATCGTCGGGAGATTAATTCACCCCTCCACTTT,CASSQDRREINSPLHF
TRBD1,13,TRBV28,.,TRBJ1-2,TGTGCCAGCAGTCCAGGACAGGGCGATGGCTACACCTTC,CASSPGQGDGYTF
TRBD2,15,TRBV5-1,.,TRBJ2-3,TGCGCCAGCAGCTTGGTGGGGAGGGGCACAGATACGCAGTATTTT,CASSLVGRGTDTQYF
.,13,TRBV10-1,.,TRBJ1-1,TGCGCCAGCAGTGACAGGGAATGGACTGAAGCTTTCTTT,CASSDREWTEAFF
TRBD1,15,TRBV5-6,.,TRBJ1-1,TGTGCCAGCAGCTTGTGGGAAGACAGGGTGAAAGGAGCTTTCTTT,CASSLWEDRVKGAFF
.,13,TRBV6-6,few,TRBJ1-6,TGTGCCAGCAGTTACTCGATCGGTGCACCCCTCCACTTT,CASSYSIGAPLHF
TRBD1,15,TRBV5-6,once,TRBJ1-6,TGTGCCAGCAGCTCGGAGGGACAGGGGATTTCACCCCTCCACTTT,CASSSEGQGISPLHF
.,17,TRBV27,.,TRBJ2-2,TGTGCCAGCAGTCCCCAGTTTTTTGGCCGGAACACCGGGGAGCTGTTTTTT,CASSPQFFGRNTGELFF
.,14,TRBV2,once,TRBJ2-1,TGTGCCAGCGTAGGAGAAAGCTCCTACAATGAGCAGTTCTTC,CASVGESSYNEQFF
.,17,TRBV4-1,.,TRBJ1-2,TGCGCCAGCAGCCAAGAACTAACTTGGGGACTTCGTGATGGCTACACCTTC,CASSQELTWGLRDGYTF
.,14,TRBV6-1,few,TRBJ1-1,TGTGCCAGCAGTGAAGCGACGGGTAACACTGAAGCTTTCTTT,CASSEATGNTEAFF
.,14,TRBV30,.,TRBJ1-5,TGTGCCTGGAGTGTGGCAGGGGCGAGACAGCCCCAGCATTTT,CAWSVAGARQPQHF
.,13,TRBV21-1,few,TRBJ1-4,TGTGCCAGCAGCAACCACGGTAATGAAAAACTGTTTTTT,CASSNHGNEKLFF
TRBD1,15,TRBV6-1,.,TRBJ1-2,TGTGCCAGCAGAAAGGACAGGGGGAAAAATTATGGCTACACCTTC,CASRKDRGKNYGYTF
.,13,TRBV9,.,TRBJ1-1,TGTGCCAGCAGCATACACGAAGCTAGTGAAGCTTTCTTT,CASSIHEASEAFF